These 19 T cell receptor beta chains came from one sample sequenced in a study of T cell responses to AZD1222 COVID-19 vaccine. Profiled with immunoSEQ multiplex PCR; TCRdb holds only in-frame clones, not every one. The table has around 140,000 clones, more than 90% seen once; the top ten hold roughly 1.8%. Sequenced here: peripheral blood, sampled on day 0 of AZD1222 vaccination. All receptors derive from an adult in good health.

This chain uses TRBV7-8 with TRBJ2-3; D not resolved. This CDR3 spans 13 amino acids. Trimming pared 6 bases from V and 9 bases from J, leaving 16 bases between. Germline V gene data show CDR1 as SGHVS and CDR2 as FQNEAQ. The CDR3 is CASRLPQEGTQYF. The CDR3 DNA sequence: TGTGCCAGCAGACTACCTCAGGAAGGGACGCAGTATTTT.

The table lists this clone with a count of one. The chain is built from TRBV5-1 and TRBJ2-2, with TRBD1 matching over 10 bases. The J segment lost 0 bases and the V segment lost 9 bases, leaving 5 bases of the junction unmatched. CDR3 length: 15 residues. Germline V gene lookup returns CDR1 SGHRS and CDR2 YFSETQ. CDR3 sequence: CATTDRGANTGELFF. CDR3 DNA sequence: TGCGCCACCACGGACAGGGGGGCGAACACCGGGGAGCTGTTTTTT.

The V call is TRBV3-1 (or the pseudogene TRBV3-2), the J call TRBJ2-2; D gene unclear. The CDR3 has 15 residues. Germline CDR1 reads LGHDT; CDR2 reads YNNKEL (reference sequence). With 2 bases removed from V and 11 bases from J, the gap between germline ends came to 18 bases. The CDR3 DNA sequence: TGTGCCAGCAGCCAAAACTTAAAGCCTTCCAAAGAGCTGTTTTTT. Its protein is CASSQNLKPSKELFF.

This chain links TRBV9 with TRBJ1-1; 8 nucleotides line up with TRBD1. With V trimmed by 4 bases and J by 7 bases, 9 bases remained unmatched. Germline V lookup: CDR1 SGDLS, CDR2 YYNGEE. The length of the CDR3 is 14 residues. The CDR3 sequence is CASSLDLTGDEAFF. The CDR3 bases are TGTGCCAGCAGCCTGGACCTGACAGGGGATGAAGCTTTCTTT.

The chain couples TRBV2 to TRBJ1-4; D is perhaps TRBD1 (6 bases). Germline V lookup: CDR1 SNHLY, CDR2 FYNNEI. With 8 bases removed from V and 4 bases from J, the gap between germline ends came to 14 bases. This CDR3 comprises 14 residues. CDR3 nucleotides: TGTGCCAGCCGCGACAGGATTCTTAATGAAAAACTGTTTTTT. It specifies CASRDRILNEKLFF.

The chain carries TRBV29-1 and TRBJ1-2; TRBD1 aligns across 9 bases. The germline gives CDR1 SQVTM, CDR2 ANQGSEA. With 6 bases clipped from V and 8 bases from J, the junction kept 10 bases outside the gene matches. This CDR3 region has 13 residues. CDR3: CSVAGQGVRGYTF. The DNA for the CDR3 is TGCAGCGTCGCGGGACAGGGTGTTCGGGGCTACACCTTC. Filled out from reference TRBV29-1 and TRBJ1-2, the complete variable domain reads SAVISQKPSRDICQRGTSLTIQCQVDSQVTMMFWYRQQPGQSLTLIATANQGSEATYESGFVIDKFPISRPNLTFSTLTVSNMSPEDSSIYLCSVAGQGVRGYTFGSGTRLTVV.

V and J are TRBV4-1 and TRBJ2-3; 12 bases align to TRBD2. Trimming cost V 4 bases and J 3 bases; bases outside gene matches: 5. The V gene's germline CDR1 is MGHRA and CDR2 YSYEKL. The CDR3 covers 16 residues. CDR3 in DNA: TGCGCCAGCAGCCGAGGACTAGCGGGATTAACAGATACGCAGTATTTT. It encodes CASSRGLAGLTDTQYF.

CDR3 residues: CASSVRGSGGTDTQYF. The CDR3 DNA reads TGTGCCAGCAGCGTCAGGGGTTCTGGGGGCACAGATACGCAGTATTTT. This chain uses TRBV9 with TRBJ2-3; TRBD1 is a possible D gene (6 bases). This CDR3 is built from 16 residues. The V end lost 2 bases, the J end lost 1 base, and 14 bases lay between the germline ends. Germline V gene lookup returns CDR1 SGDLS and CDR2 YYNGEE.

This rearrangement joins TRBV10-1 to TRBJ2-2; TRBD1 aligns across 7 bases. Germline V gene lookup returns CDR1 WNHNN and CDR2 SYGVQD (reference sequence). J lost 3 bases, V lost 2 bases, and 0 bases had no gene match. The CDR3 loop spans 14 amino acids. This chain's CDR3 is CASSEGTDTGELFF. In DNA, the CDR3 is TGCGCCAGCAGTGAGGGGACAGACACCGGGGAGCTGTTTTTT.

Concerning this clone: One end of the junction varies from germline; a read error may be responsible. This chain uses TRBV28 with TRBJ1-5; D not certain. This CDR3 is built from 14 residues. The germline CDR1 and CDR2 sequences are MDHEN and SYDVKM. The DNA for the CDR3 is TGTGCCAGCAGTCGCGGACGCGAGAATCAACCCCAGCATTTT. It codes for CASSRGRENQPQHF.

The table lists this clone with a count of one. V is TRBV6-1 and J is TRBJ2-3; D uncertain. The CDR3 length is 16 residues. Trimming removed 0 bases at V and 0 bases at J, with 10 bases between. Germline assignment: CDR1 MNHNS and CDR2 SASEGT. DNA of the CDR3: TGTGCCAGCAGTGAAGCGCTCTACTCTAGCACAGATACGCAGTATTTT. Its translation is CASSEALYSSTDTQYF.

The sample holds one count of this clone. The rearrangement uses TRBV5-1 and TRBJ2-2; D is uncertain. The CDR3 extends over 15 amino acids. In germline, CDR1 is SGHRS, CDR2 YFSETQ. Trimming stripped 1 base from V and 2 bases from J, with 9 bases between. The CDR3 protein is CASSLWGPNTGELFF. The CDR3 region has the DNA TGCGCCAGCAGCTTGTGGGGTCCTAACACCGGGGAGCTGTTTTTT.

The chain links TRBV7-2 to TRBJ2-7; D remains unclear. The CDR3 totals 15 residues. The germline V and J ends were trimmed by 5 bases and 0 bases, with 14 bases remaining between them. CDR1 SGHTA and CDR2 FQGNSA come from the germline V gene. CDR3 sequence: CASSPSSTYSYEQYF. The CDR3 bases are TGTGCCAGCAGCCCTAGTAGCACCTACTCCTACGAGCAGTACTTC.

This sequence joins TRBV19 and TRBJ2-3; D remains unclear. Germline V gene sequence: CDR1 LNHDA, CDR2 SQIVND (reference sequence). V gave up 4 bases and J gave up 6 bases, with 14 bases separating them. This CDR3 comprises 14 residues. For the CDR3, the DNA is TGTGCCAGTAGTAATATAGTCCCCCTGGATACGCAGTATTTT. As protein: CASSNIVPLDTQYF.

The rearrangement joins TRBV19 to TRBJ2-7; 10 bases map to TRBD2. The CDR3 runs 15 residues. The V gene end was trimmed by 3 bases and the J gene end by 6 bases; junction bases not matched to a gene: 8. Germline CDR1 is LNHDA and CDR2 is SQIVND (reference sequence). CDR3 loop: CASSIRTSGTLEQYF. For the CDR3, the DNA is TGTGCCAGTAGTATCCGGACTAGCGGAACACTCGAGCAGTACTTC.

The chain links TRBV6-5 to TRBJ2-1, with D possibly TRBD1 on 5 matching bases. The CDR3 has 13 amino acids. V was pared by 6 bases and J by 6 bases, with 12 bases between. CDR1 and CDR2 from the germline V gene are MNHEY and SVGAGI. CDR3 sequence reads: CASRDTWGNEQFF. CDR3 in DNA: TGTGCCAGCAGGGACACATGGGGCAATGAGCAGTTCTTC.

The J gene is TRBJ1-6, the V gene TRBV6-5; D might be TRBD1 (6 bases). V lost 7 bases and J 7 bases, leaving 17 bases between the germline ends. The CDR3 totals 15 residues. Germline-derived CDR1 and CDR2 are MNHEY and SVGAGI. The CDR3 sequence: CASTVTGTGNSPLHF. CDR3 sequence (DNA): TGTGCCAGCACAGTAACAGGGACGGGGAATTCACCCCTCCACTTT.

This clone was seen more than once but under ten times. The rearrangement links TRBV13 to TRBJ2-5; D gene ambiguous. V lost 5 bases and J lost 4, with 14 bases in between. The V gene's germline CDR1 is PRHDT and CDR2 FYEKMQ (reference sequence). This CDR3 has 14 amino acids. The CDR3 DNA follows: TGTGCCAGCAGCGCCCGAACTGCTGGAGAGACCCAGTACTTC. This sequence encodes CASSARTAGETQYF.

The rearrangement links TRBV7-3 to TRBJ2-2, with 10 nucleotides matching TRBD2. The CDR3 runs 17 residues. With V trimmed by 5 bases and J by 4 bases, 10 bases remained unmatched. The V gene's germline CDR1 is SGHTA and CDR2 FQGTGA. CDR3 DNA sequence: TGTGCCAGCAGCCGAAACTTAGCGGGAGGAGGCACCGGGGAGCTGTTTTTT. As protein: CASSRNLAGGGTGELFF.